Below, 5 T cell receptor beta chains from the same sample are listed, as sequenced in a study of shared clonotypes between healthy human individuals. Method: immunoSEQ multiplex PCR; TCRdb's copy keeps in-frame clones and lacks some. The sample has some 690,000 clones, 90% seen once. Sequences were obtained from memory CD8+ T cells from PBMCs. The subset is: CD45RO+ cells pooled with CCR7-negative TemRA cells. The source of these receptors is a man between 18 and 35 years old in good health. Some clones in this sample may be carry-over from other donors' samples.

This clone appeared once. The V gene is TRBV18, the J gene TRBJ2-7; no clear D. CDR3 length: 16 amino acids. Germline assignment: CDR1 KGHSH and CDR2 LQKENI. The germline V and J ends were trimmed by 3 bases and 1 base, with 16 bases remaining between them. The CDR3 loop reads CASSPKTRTASYEQYF. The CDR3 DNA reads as TGTGCCAGCTCACCTAAGACAAGGACCGCTTCCTACGAGCAGTACTTC.

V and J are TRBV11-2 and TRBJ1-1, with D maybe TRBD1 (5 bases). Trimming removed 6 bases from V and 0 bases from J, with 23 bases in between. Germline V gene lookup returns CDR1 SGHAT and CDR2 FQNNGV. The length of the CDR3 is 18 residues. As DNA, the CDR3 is TGTGCCAGCAGTTTCGAACCCCTCGGGACCGCAATGAACACTGAAGCTTTCTTT. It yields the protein CASSFEPLGTAMNTEAFF.

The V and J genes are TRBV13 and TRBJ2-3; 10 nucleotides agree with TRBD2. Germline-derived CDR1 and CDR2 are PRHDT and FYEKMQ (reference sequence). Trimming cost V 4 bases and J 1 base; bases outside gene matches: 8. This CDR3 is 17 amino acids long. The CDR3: CASSYGTGTSGTDTQYF. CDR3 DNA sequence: TGTGCCAGCAGCTACGGGACCGGGACTAGCGGCACAGATACGCAGTATTTT.

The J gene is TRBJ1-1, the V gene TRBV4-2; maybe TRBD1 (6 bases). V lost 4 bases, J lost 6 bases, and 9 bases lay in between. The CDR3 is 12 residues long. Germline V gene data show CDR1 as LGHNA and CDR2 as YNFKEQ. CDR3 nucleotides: TGTGCCAGCAGCCCCAGGGGATCTGAAGCTTTCTTT. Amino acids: CASSPRGSEAFF.

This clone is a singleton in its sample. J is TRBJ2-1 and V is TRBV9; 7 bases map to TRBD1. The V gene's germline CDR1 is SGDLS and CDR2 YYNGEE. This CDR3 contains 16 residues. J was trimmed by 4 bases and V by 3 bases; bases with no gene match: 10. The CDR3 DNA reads TGTGCCAGCAGCGCCCAGACAGGGTTTCAGTACAATGAGCAGTTCTTC. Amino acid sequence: CASSAQTGFQYNEQFF.